The rows below give T cell receptor beta chains drawn from one sample of a study of CD8 T cells in Susac syndrome. TCRdb recomputed calls from the immunoSEQ multiplex PCR reads with MiXCR, one row per CDR3 protein. The sample contains about 300,000 distinct CDR3 sequences, 70% to 90% of which appear only once. The material sequenced was CD8+ T cells from PBMCs. The receptors stem from a human donor with multiple sclerosis. Both conserved end residues are part of each CDR3. The D gene is left open where the match is weak. Clone size is given for some rows only: seen once, a few or many times, or a class if the clone is expanded.

NA	TRBV5-4	TRBJ2-1	NA	CASSRSGVGGTGDEQFF	TGTGCCAGCAGCCGCTCGGGGGTAGGCGGGACTGGGGATGAGCAGTTCTTC
NA	TRBV12-3/TRBV12-4	TRBJ2-1	TRBD2	CASSPQGGYNEQFF	TGTGCCAGCAGTCCCCAGGGAGGGTACAATGAGCAGTTCTTC
few	TRBV7-9	TRBJ2-7	NA	CASSSDPLGYEQYF	TGTGCCAGCAGCTCCGACCCACTCGGCTACGAGCAGTACTTC
NA	TRBV28	TRBJ2-7	NA	CASSFPRQGLYEQYF	TGTGCCAGCAGTTTTCCTCGACAGGGACTTTACGAGCAGTACTTC
NA	TRBV11-2	TRBJ2-7	NA	CASSTQLVGPEQYF	TGTGCCAGCAGCACCCAGCTGGTGGGCCCCGAGCAGTACTTC
once	TRBV3-1	TRBJ2-7	TRBD1	CASSSPGTAYEQYF	TGTGCCAGCAGCTCCCCCGGGACAGCCTACGAGCAGTACTTC
NA	TRBV13	TRBJ1-1	TRBD1	CASSSSGTGGMNTEAFF	TGTGCCAGCAGCTCCTCCGGGACAGGGGGTATGAACACTGAAGCTTTCTTT
NA	TRBV6-6	TRBJ1-1	TRBD1	CASSYPPTGLNTEAFF	TGTGCCAGCAGTTACCCACCGACAGGGCTGAACACTGAAGCTTTCTTT
NA	TRBV29-1	TRBJ2-7	TRBD2	CSIAGLRHYEQYF	TGCAGCATAGCGGGACTCCGGCACTACGAGCAGTACTTC
NA	TRBV30	TRBJ1-1	TRBD1	CAWSGTGNLNTEAFF	TGTGCCTGGAGTGGGACAGGGAACTTGAACACTGAAGCTTTCTTT
NA	TRBV5-1	TRBJ2-3	NA	CASSPHTGQTDTQYF	TGCGCCAGCAGCCCCCACACGGGTCAAACAGATACGCAGTATTTT
NA	TRBV5-6	TRBJ2-5	NA	CASSSGLLAPAETQYF	TGTGCCAGCAGCTCAGGACTGCTGGCACCGGCGGAGACCCAGTACTTC
NA	TRBV23-1	TRBJ2-2	NA	CASSQPLGQQSAPGSCFF	NA
NA	TRBV7-9	TRBJ2-1	NA	CASSLDSRDEQFF	TGTGCCAGCAGCTTAGATAGTAGGGATGAGCAGTTCTTC
NA	TRBV4-3	TRBJ2-3	TRBD2	CASSQASGRGLDTQYF	TGCGCCAGCAGCCAGGCTAGCGGGAGAGGGTTAGATACGCAGTATTTT
once	TRBV11-1	TRBJ2-1	TRBD2	CASSPIDGASGSQPYNEQFF	TGTGCCAGCAGTCCAATAGACGGGGCTAGCGGGAGTCAACCCTACAATGAGCAGTTCTTC
NA	TRBV28	TRBJ2-2	NA	CASKGQGNTGELFF	TGTGCCAGCAAAGGGCAGGGAAACACCGGGGAGCTGTTTTTT
few	TRBV12-3/TRBV12-4	TRBJ2-3	NA	CASSLTGSPTDTQYF	TGTGCCAGCAGTTTAACAGGGTCTCCCACAGATACGCAGTATTTT
NA	TRBV19	TRBJ1-5	TRBD1	CASSIPGTGNLHQPQHF	TGTGCCAGTAGTATCCCCGGGACAGGTAATTTGCATCAGCCCCAGCATTTT
NA	TRBV10-1	TRBJ2-4	NA	CASSAGELGAKNIQYF	TGCGCCAGCAGCGCCGGGGAGCTCGGAGCCAAAAACATTCAGTACTTC
NA	TRBV28	TRBJ1-1	NA	CASSRRTRDTEAFF	TGTGCCAGCAGCCGCAGGACGCGAGATACTGAAGCTTTCTTT
NA	TRBV12-3/TRBV12-4	TRBJ2-6	NA	CASRPRSSGANVLTF	TGTGCCAGCAGACCTCGATCTTCTGGGGCCAACGTCCTGACTTTC
NA	TRBV24-1	TRBJ2-1	NA	CATSDSQGSVEQFF	TGTGCCACCAGTGACTCACAGGGATCCGTTGAGCAGTTCTTC
NA	TRBV27	TRBJ1-2	NA	CASSPAGPYGYGYTF	TGTGCCAGCAGCCCCGCGGGGCCTTATGGGTATGGCTACACCTTC
NA	TRBV2	TRBJ2-1	TRBD2	CASRAAGDFNEQFF	TGTGCCAGCAGAGCAGCGGGAGATTTCAATGAGCAGTTCTTC
few	TRBV6-1	TRBJ2-7	TRBD2	CASSAHRREDEQYF	TGTGCCAGCAGTGCACACCGGCGGGAGGACGAGCAGTACTTC
NA	TRBV30	TRBJ1-6	NA	CAWMWMSGSNSPLHF	TGTGCCTGGATGTGGATGTCGGGATCAAATTCACCCCTCCACTTT
NA	TRBV6-1	TRBJ2-7	NA	CASFGTKPTGYEQYF	TGTGCCAGCTTTGGTACCAAACCGACAGGCTACGAGCAGTACTTC
NA	TRBV19	TRBJ1-1	NA	CASSIGSGAFF	TGTGCCAGTAGTATCGGGTCGGGAGCTTTCTTT
NA	TRBV6-5	TRBJ1-1	NA	CASSLRGNANTEAFF	TGTGCCAGCAGTCTCCGAGGGAACGCGAACACTGAAGCTTTCTTT
NA	TRBV4-3	TRBJ1-1	NA	CASSQAHGTEAFF	TGCGCCAGCAGCCAAGCGCATGGCACTGAAGCTTTCTTT
once	TRBV19	TRBJ2-1	NA	CASSPDSSVYNEQFF	TGTGCCAGTAGTCCGGACTCCTCCGTTTACAATGAGCAGTTCTTC
NA	TRBV20-1	TRBJ1-3	TRBD1	CRGELTGGSGNTIYF	TGCAGGGGAGAGTTGACAGGGGGCTCTGGAAACACCATATATTTT
NA	TRBV12-3/TRBV12-4	TRBJ2-6	NA	CASRSVVWSGANVLTF	TGTGCCAGCAGGTCCGTAGTTTGGTCTGGGGCCAACGTCCTGACTTTC
NA	TRBV6-5	TRBJ1-2	NA	CASSYSTPTVNYGYTF	TGTGCCAGCAGTTACTCGACTCCGACAGTAAACTATGGCTACACCTTC
NA	TRBV29-1	TRBJ2-1	NA	CSVVGALAHKGYNEQFF	TGCAGCGTTGTGGGTGCTCTAGCGCATAAAGGATACAATGAGCAGTTCTTC
NA	TRBV20-1	TRBJ2-7	NA	CSAPPRGGASYEQYF	TGCAGTGCTCCACCGCGTGGAGGGGCGTCCTACGAGCAGTACTTC
NA	TRBV20-1	TRBJ2-1	TRBD2	CSAPSGSVNEQFF	TGCAGTGCGCCTAGCGGGAGTGTAAATGAGCAGTTCTTC
NA	TRBV7-9	TRBJ1-1	NA	CASSLALGAEAFF	TGTGCCAGCAGCTTAGCGCTGGGGGCAGAAGCTTTCTTT
NA	TRBV29-1	TRBJ2-1	NA	CSALWGGTQTSYYNEQFF	TGCAGCGCACTTTGGGGGGGGACACAAACGAGTTATTACAATGAGCAGTTCTTC
once	TRBV5-4	TRBJ1-1	NA	CASSFPYQGSAFF	TGTGCCAGCAGCTTTCCCTATCAAGGGTCAGCTTTCTTT
NA	TRBV12-3/TRBV12-4	TRBJ1-5	NA	CASPSPPGQPQHF	TGTGCCAGCCCATCCCCCCCAGGTCAGCCCCAGCATTTT
NA	TRBV7-9	TRBJ2-7	TRBD2	CASSSSGGGYEQYF	TGTGCCAGCAGCTCCTCGGGAGGGGGCTACGAGCAGTACTTC
NA	TRBV6-1	TRBJ2-7	TRBD2	CASRPLGGRPYEQYF	TGTGCCAGCAGGCCCCTTGGCGGGAGACCATACGAGCAGTACTTC
NA	TRBV27	TRBJ2-7	TRBD1	CASSSTGQGYEQYF	TGTGCCAGCAGTTCTACGGGACAGGGTTACGAGCAGTACTTC
NA	TRBV6-5	TRBJ2-1	TRBD2	CASSYIGTSGRESSYNEQFF	TGTGCCAGCAGTTACATAGGGACTAGCGGGAGGGAGAGCTCCTACAATGAGCAGTTCTTC
once	TRBV2	TRBJ2-2	NA	CASQEGLILAGELFF	TGTGCCAGCCAAGAGGGGCTAATCTTGGCCGGGGAGCTGTTTTTT
NA	TRBV20-1	TRBJ2-1	TRBD2	CSARDRRGSSYNEQFF	TGCAGTGCTAGAGATCGGCGGGGGAGCTCCTACAATGAGCAGTTCTTC